This entry lists 9 T cell receptor beta chains sequenced from one sample in a study of blood T cell repertoires in COVID-19. Measured with immunoSEQ multiplex PCR; TCRdb has only the in-frame clones, and not every one. The profile shows some 370,000 clones, about 89% of them singletons. What was sequenced was peripheral blood. The receptors derive from a man aged 40-55 years with acute or convalescent COVID-19.

This rearrangement joins TRBV7-3 to TRBJ2-1; D unclear. CDR3 length: 13 residues. CDR1 and CDR2 (germline): SGHTA, FQGTGA. Trimming cost V 5 bases and J 5 bases, with 10 bases left between them. The chain's CDR3 is CASSNTRDNEQFF. DNA for the CDR3: TGTGCCAGCAGCAACACTCGGGACAATGAGCAGTTCTTC.

The chain combines TRBV27 with TRBJ1-2, with unresolved D. CDR1 and CDR2 (germline): MNHEY, SMNVEV (reference sequence). Trimming stripped 3 bases from V and 0 bases from J, with 11 bases between. The CDR3 totals 15 residues. CDR3 nucleotides: TGTGCCAGCAGTTTTCTCCAAAACTCTAACTATGGCTACACCTTC. Protein: CASSFLQNSNYGYTF.

The genes are TRBV4-1 and TRBJ2-7; unclear D gene. CDR3 length equals 13 residues. Trimming took off 0 bases at V and 2 bases at J, with 5 bases between the two ends. From germline, CDR1 is MGHRA and CDR2 YSYEKL. The DNA of the CDR3 is TGCGCCAGCAGCCAAGAAGAGGCCTACGAGCAGTACTTC. Translated, it gives CASSQEEAYEQYF.

The rearrangement joins TRBV27 to TRBJ1-5, with 7 nucleotides matching TRBD1. The trim removed 6 bases at V and 5 bases at J, leaving 10 bases unmatched. There are 15 residues in the CDR3. CDR1 MNHEY and CDR2 SMNVEV come from the germline V gene (reference sequence). The CDR3 DNA reads TGTGCCAGCAGAGGGGACAGAGCTCCGGATCAGCCCCAGCATTTT. Protein: CASRGDRAPDQPQHF.

V gene TRBV29-1 combines with J gene TRBJ1-4, with 9 bases identical to TRBD1. The CDR3 has 15 amino acids. J gave up 3 bases and V 7 bases, and 9 bases lay outside the gene matches. Germline lookup yields CDR1 SQVTM and CDR2 ANQGSEA. The CDR3 region is CSAGQGFTANEKLFF. The CDR3 DNA sequence: TGCAGCGCCGGACAGGGGTTTACTGCTAATGAAAAACTGTTTTTT.

This sequence joins TRBV6-4 and TRBJ2-3; D is perhaps TRBD2 (6 bases). The germline V gene encodes CDR1 MRHNA and CDR2 SNTAGT. The CDR3 consists of 16 residues. Trimming took off 2 bases at V and 1 base at J, with 13 bases between the two ends. CDR3 in DNA: TGTGCCAGCAGTGACGGGTCCGGGGGAGGCACAGATACGCAGTATTTT. The encoded protein is CASSDGSGGGTDTQYF.

The chain links TRBV6-1 to TRBJ2-7, with 13 bases identical to TRBD2. Germline V CDR1 and CDR2: MNHNS, SASEGT. With V trimmed by 4 bases and J by 7 bases, 10 bases remained unmatched. The CDR3 extends over 16 amino acids. The CDR3 loop reads CASSARLAGGPWEQYF. In DNA form, the CDR3 reads TGTGCCAGCAGTGCGCGACTAGCGGGAGGCCCTTGGGAGCAGTACTTC.

The J gene is TRBJ1-3, the V gene TRBV3-1 (or the pseudogene TRBV3-2); D is possibly TRBD1 (5 bases). Germline CDR1 reads LGHDT; CDR2 reads YNNKEL (reference sequence). This CDR3 is built from 22 residues. The ends were cut back, 2 bases at V and 4 bases at J, with 33 bases in the middle. The CDR3 region has the DNA TGTGCCAGCAGCCAACCCCGCTTCGGGCCTTTATCGACTGACAGTCCCGGAAACACCATATATTTT. Translation gives CASSQPRFGPLSTDSPGNTIYF.

The rearrangement joins TRBV12-5 to TRBJ1-4; TRBD1 aligns across 11 bases. Germline loops: CDR1 LGHNT, CDR2 FRNRAP. Trimming at V came to 6 bases and at J to 3 bases, leaving 6 bases not matched to a gene. The CDR3 runs 16 residues. This CDR3 reads CASGTGTGGSNEKLFF. In DNA form, the CDR3 reads TGTGCTAGTGGGACCGGGACAGGGGGTTCTAATGAAAAACTGTTTTTT.